The rows below give T cell receptor beta chains drawn from one sample of a study of blood T cell repertoires in COVID-19. The repertoire was sequenced with immunoSEQ multiplex PCR; TCRdb's copy has only in-frame clones and lacks some. There are a few hundred thousand clones in the sample; around three quarters occur only once, and around 7.3% lies in the top ten. Material for sequencing was peripheral blood. These receptors were collected from a woman aged 70-85 years with acute or convalescent COVID-19. Both conserved end residues are part of each CDR3. D genes are given only for firm matches. Where a row states a size, it is once, few, many or the class of an expanded clone; other rows omit it.

j_call,v_call,clone_size,d_call,cdr3_aa,cdr3_nt
TRBJ1-2,TRBV18,NA,NA,CASSPIQNDGYTF,TGTGCCAGCTCACCTATCCAGAATGATGGCTACACCTTC
TRBJ2-1,TRBV14,NA,NA,CASSQRAKQFF,TGTGCCAGCAGCCAACGAGCTAAGCAGTTCTTC
TRBJ2-3,TRBV21-1,NA,NA,CASSKGRGVQDTQYF,TGTGCCAGCAGCAAAGGTCGCGGGGTTCAAGATACGCAGTATTTT
TRBJ1-1,TRBV19,NA,NA,CASSIGATEAFF,TGTGCCAGTAGTATAGGCGCTACTGAAGCTTTCTTT
TRBJ1-1,TRBV5-1,NA,NA,CASSLHMGGNTEAFF,TGCGCCAGCAGCTTGCACATGGGGGGGAACACTGAAGCTTTCTTT
TRBJ1-1,TRBV9,NA,TRBD1,CASSAVGQGGTEAFF,TGTGCCAGCAGCGCAGTAGGACAGGGGGGAACTGAAGCTTTCTTT
TRBJ2-2,TRBV9,NA,TRBD1,CASSPDTGGVKGTGELFF,TGTGCCAGCAGCCCTGACACAGGGGGCGTAAAGGGCACCGGGGAGCTGTTTTTT
TRBJ2-7,TRBV5-6,NA,NA,CASSSSPREYEQYF,TGTGCCAGCAGCTCCAGCCCCAGGGAATACGAGCAGTACTTC
TRBJ2-3,TRBV7-2,NA,TRBD2,CASSLTSGGFTDTQYF,TGTGCCAGCAGCTTAACTAGCGGGGGGTTCACAGATACGCAGTATTTT
TRBJ2-3,TRBV20-1,NA,NA,CSARILDTQYF,TGCAGTGCTAGAATCTTGGATACGCAGTATTTT
TRBJ1-2,TRBV15,NA,NA,CATSRAQGHYGYTF,TGTGCCACCAGCAGAGCCCAGGGGCACTATGGCTACACCTTC
TRBJ2-3,TRBV7-2,few,NA,CASSPRLFSTDTQYF,TGTGCCAGCAGTCCCAGACTATTTAGCACAGATACGCAGTATTTT
TRBJ2-5,TRBV9,NA,TRBD2,CASSAGLAGGRANQETQYF,TGTGCCAGCAGCGCCGGACTAGCGGGGGGCCGGGCAAATCAAGAGACCCAGTACTTC
TRBJ2-6,TRBV10-1,many,NA,CASSEGGTGANVLTF,TGCGCCAGCAGTGAGGGGGGGACTGGGGCCAACGTCCTGACTTTC
TRBJ2-5,TRBV27,NA,NA,CASSVQGRRETQYF,TGTGCCAGCAGCGTACAGGGTCGGAGAGAGACCCAGTACTTC
TRBJ2-4,TRBV21-1,NA,NA,CASSKVPSGGAFAKNIQYF,TGTGCCAGCAGCAAAGTACCTAGCGGGGGGGCCTTTGCCAAAAACATTCAGTACTTC
TRBJ1-5,TRBV9,NA,TRBD1,CASSAGQGNQPQHF,TGTGCCAGCAGCGCGGGACAGGGAAATCAGCCCCAGCATTTT
TRBJ2-5,TRBV5-1,few,NA,CASSLNAGAGETQYF,TGCGCCAGCAGCTTGAACGCGGGGGCCGGAGAGACCCAGTACTTC
TRBJ1-6,TRBV5-5,NA,NA,CASSLLGQNNSPLHF,TGTGCCAGCAGCCTTTTAGGACAGAATAATTCACCCCTCCACTTT
TRBJ2-3,TRBV2,NA,NA,CASRVLESDTQYF,TGTGCCAGCAGGGTACTAGAGTCAGATACGCAGTATTTT
TRBJ2-5,TRBV15,NA,NA,CATSISRTLGETQYF,TGTGCCACCAGCATTAGTCGGACACTCGGAGAGACCCAGTACTTC
TRBJ2-1,TRBV19,NA,TRBD1,CASSLWGQGAFHEQFF,TGTGCCAGTAGTCTCTGGGGACAGGGGGCGTTCCATGAGCAGTTCTTC
TRBJ2-1,TRBV10-2,NA,NA,CASSGQGNEQFF,TGCGCCAGCAGTGGTCAGGGCAATGAGCAGTTCTTC
TRBJ2-5,TRBV5-1,NA,NA,CASRVQETQYF,TGCGCCAGCCGCGTCCAAGAGACCCAGTACTTC
TRBJ1-6,TRBV5-6,few,NA,CASSFGDGSAALAFRPLHF,TGTGCCAGCAGCTTTGGTGACGGGTCGGCAGCTCTAGCTTTTAGACCCCTCCACTTT
TRBJ2-3,TRBV3-1/TRBV3-2,NA,NA,CASSQGGQGSWGDTQYF,TGTGCCAGCAGCCAAGGGGGGCAGGGAAGTTGGGGAGATACGCAGTATTTT
TRBJ2-3,TRBV3-1/TRBV3-2,NA,NA,CASSPGQGPDTQYF,TGTGCCAGCAGCCCGGGTCAGGGGCCAGATACGCAGTATTTT
TRBJ2-7,TRBV2,NA,TRBD1,CASSFGTVPQYF,TGTGCCAGCAGTTTCGGGACAGTTCCCCAGTACTTC
TRBJ2-7,TRBV6-5,few,NA,CASAGHRDSYEQYF,TGTGCCAGCGCGGGTCACAGGGACTCCTACGAGCAGTACTTC
TRBJ2-1,TRBV30,NA,NA,CAWQDDNEQFF,TGTGCCTGGCAGGATGACAATGAGCAGTTCTTC
TRBJ2-5,TRBV15,NA,TRBD2,CATSWYGGAGETQYF,TGTGCCACCAGCTGGTACGGGGGGGCCGGTGAGACCCAGTACTTC
TRBJ1-2,TRBV19,NA,NA,CASKRQTHYGYTF,TGTGCCAGTAAAAGACAGACCCACTATGGCTACACCTTC
TRBJ2-5,TRBV29-1,NA,NA,CSVAEATYQETQYF,TGCAGCGTTGCCGAGGCAACGTACCAAGAGACCCAGTACTTC
TRBJ2-3,TRBV25-1,NA,NA,CASSPQGGDTQYF,TGTGCCAGCAGTCCCCAGGGCGGCGATACGCAGTATTTT
TRBJ2-3,TRBV7-8,NA,NA,CASSLEGPGASTDTQYF,TGTGCCAGCAGCTTAGAGGGCCCAGGGGCTAGCACAGATACGCAGTATTTT
TRBJ2-5,TRBV5-6,NA,TRBD2,CASSLVAGGRETQYF,TGTGCCAGCAGCTTGGTAGCGGGGGGGCGGGAGACCCAGTACTTC
TRBJ2-1,TRBV7-7,NA,NA,CASSLTETGRNEQFF,TGTGCCAGCAGCTTAACCGAGACAGGGAGGAATGAGCAGTTCTTC
TRBJ2-5,TRBV18,NA,TRBD2,CASSLTRGASETQYF,TGTGCCAGCTCACTAACGCGGGGGGCAAGTGAGACCCAGTACTTC
TRBJ1-2,TRBV7-8,NA,NA,CASSPCRGGYTF,TGTGCCAGCAGCCCCTGCAGGGGCGGCTACACCTTC
TRBJ2-5,TRBV5-1,NA,TRBD2,CASSWGLAGPETQYF,TGCGCCAGCAGTTGGGGACTAGCGGGGCCAGAGACCCAGTACTTC
TRBJ2-3,TRBV5-1,NA,TRBD2,CASSVTLGMTSKDTQYF,TGCGCCAGCAGCGTCACTCTTGGAATGACTAGCAAAGATACGCAGTATTTT
TRBJ2-3,TRBV6-5,few,TRBD2,CASTTGLAAQDTQYF,TGTGCCAGCACCACCGGACTAGCGGCCCAGGATACGCAGTATTTT
TRBJ1-4,TRBV4-1,NA,NA,CASSERVGDSNEKLFF,TGCGCCAGCAGCGAAAGGGTGGGGGACTCTAATGAAAAACTGTTTTTT
TRBJ2-5,TRBV29-1,NA,TRBD2,CSVDVRLAGLNQETQYF,TGCAGCGTTGATGTACGGTTAGCGGGCCTGAATCAAGAGACCCAGTACTTC
TRBJ1-5,TRBV5-8,once,TRBD1,CASSPDRDQPQHF,TGTGCCAGCAGCCCCGACAGGGATCAGCCCCAGCATTTT
TRBJ1-2,TRBV4-3,once,NA,CASSQNPGQEDGYTF,TGCGCCAGCAGCCAAAACCCAGGACAAGAGGATGGCTACACCTTC
TRBJ2-3,TRBV10-2,NA,TRBD1,CASRPQGASTDTQYF,TGCGCCAGCAGGCCACAGGGGGCTAGCACAGATACGCAGTATTTT